This T cell receptor (beta chain) was profiled in a study of T cell responses to AZD1222 COVID-19 vaccine. General study results and limits: A rise in Spike-specific TCR breadth and depth followed two AZD1222 doses. There were vaccine-associated CD4 TCRs across spike, dominant at 160-218 and 743-854. Donors, mostly white British, included more females; clonal diversity was possibly underestimated.

Repertoires were generated with immunoSEQ multiplex PCR, while TCRdb's copy carries only in-frame clones and drops some. The sample contains about 26,000 clones, approximately 88% of which appear only once. As to this clone: Antigen specificity is unknown.

Pooled together were second doses at about 4 or about 12 weeks. The CDR3 spans 14 residues. Germline V gives CDR1 SGHDT, CDR2 YYEEEE. Trimming stripped 0 bases from V and 8 bases from J, with 12 bases between. The V gene is TRBV5-6, the J gene TRBJ2-1; D gene uncertain. The sample in question was peripheral blood, obtained 28 days after the second AZD1222 dose. The sequence was obtained from an adult who received the AZD1222 COVID-19 vaccine. The CDR3 is CASSLVYPSYEQFF. The CDR3 region has the DNA TGTGCCAGCAGCTTGGTATACCCCTCATATGAGCAGTTCTTC. The variable domain in full, with the rest retrieved from reference TRBV5-6 and TRBJ2-1, is DAGVTQSPTHLIKTRGQQVTLRCSPKSGHDTVSWYQQALGQGPQFIFQYYEEEERQRGNFPDRFSGHQFPNYSSELNVNALLLGDSALYLCASSLVYPSYEQFFGPGTRLTVL.